The 17 T cell receptor beta chains listed next were all sequenced from one sample in a study of shared clonotypes between healthy human individuals. Produced via immunoSEQ multiplex PCR; TCRdb's table is partial and in-frame only. The sample includes some 2,400,000 clones, around 95% seen only once; the top ten take approximately 0.13%. What was sequenced was naive CD4+ T cells sorted from blood. As to subset: CD45RA+ positively selected. Receptors originate from a man between 18 and 29 years old in good health.

The J gene is TRBJ2-7, the V gene TRBV5-1; 13 bases align to TRBD2. CDR3 size: 16 residues. V was pared by 4 bases and J by 3 bases, with 7 bases of the junction left unmatched. Germline V gene sequence: CDR1 SGHRS, CDR2 YFSETQ. CDR3: CASSIGTSGVLYEQYF. The CDR3 nucleotides read TGCGCCAGCAGCATCGGGACTAGCGGGGTCCTCTACGAGCAGTACTTC. The variable domain in full, with the rest retrieved from reference TRBV5-1 and TRBJ2-7, is KAGVTQTPRYLIKTRGQQVTLSCSPISGHRSVSWYQQTPGQGLQFLFEYFSETQRNKGNFPGRFSGRQFSNSRSEMNVSTLELGDSALYLCASSIGTSGVLYEQYFGPGTRLTVT.

J is TRBJ2-4 and V is TRBV7-9, with a weak D call TRBD1 (5 bases). The CDR3 has 14 residues. Germline V CDR1 and CDR2: SEHNR, FQNEAQ (reference sequence). V was pared by 5 bases and J by 2 bases, with 10 bases between. The CDR3 DNA follows: TGTGCCAGCAGCCCCGACAGTCCCAAAAACATTCAGTACTTC. Amino acid sequence: CASSPDSPKNIQYF.

The chain uses TRBV2 and TRBJ2-7; 9 bases map to TRBD2. The CDR3 loop spans 14 amino acids. Germline values: CDR1 SNHLY, CDR2 FYNNEI. Germline trimming cut 7 bases from V and 2 bases from J; bases unmatched to any gene: 6. The CDR3 nucleotides read TGTGCCAGCACGGCTAGCGGGGTAGCCTACGAGCAGTACTTC. As protein: CASTASGVAYEQYF.

The rearrangement links TRBV4-1 to TRBJ2-5; D gene unclear. The V end lost 1 base, the J end lost 2 bases, and 8 bases lay between the germline ends. Germline CDR1 and CDR2: MGHRA and YSYEKL. This CDR3 has 14 residues. The CDR3 DNA follows: TGCGCCAGCAGCCAAGGGCAGTTGCAAGAGACCCAGTACTTC. Protein sequence: CASSQGQLQETQYF.

About this clone: Other DNA sequences within the sample encode an identical CDR3. The chain combines TRBV28 with TRBJ1-1; D not resolved. Trimming removed 4 bases at V and 0 bases at J, with 6 bases between. The germline gives CDR1 MDHEN, CDR2 SYDVKM. This CDR3 contains 13 residues. In DNA form, the CDR3 reads TGTGCCAGCAGTTCAGGATTGAACACTGAAGCTTTCTTT. It is translated as CASSSGLNTEAFF.

V and J are TRBV19 and TRBJ2-2; possible D gene TRBD2, 6 bases. The ends were cut back, 4 bases at V and 3 bases at J, with 12 bases in the middle. Looked up from germline, CDR1 is LNHDA and CDR2 is SQIVND (reference sequence). The CDR3 runs 15 residues. In DNA, the CDR3 is TGTGCCAGTAGTACAAGGGACTTTTACACCGGGGAGCTGTTTTTT. This codes for CASSTRDFYTGELFF.

The chain couples TRBV25-1 to TRBJ2-1; no firm D call. The CDR3 consists of 14 residues. Germline V gene sequence: CDR1 MGHDK, CDR2 SYGVNS. V was clipped by 4 bases and J by 5 bases, with 12 bases between them. Written as DNA, the CDR3 is TGTGCCAGCAGTGTGATGGACGGACACAATGAGCAGTTCTTC. This gives the protein CASSVMDGHNEQFF.

This sequence joins TRBV6-5 and TRBJ1-1; D is perhaps TRBD1 (5 bases). V gave up 6 bases and J gave up 4 bases, with 15 bases separating them. The CDR3 spans 14 residues. CDR1 MNHEY and CDR2 SVGAGI come from the germline V gene. As DNA, the CDR3 is TGTGCCAGCAGCTGGGGGGGGTTGAGCACTGAAGCTTTCTTT. It encodes CASSWGGLSTEAFF.

This clone occurred once. The chain employs TRBV28 and TRBJ2-1, with D tentatively TRBD2 (5 bases). There are 12 residues in the CDR3. V was trimmed by 4 bases and J by 8 bases, leaving 9 bases between them. Germline V gene lookup returns CDR1 MDHEN and CDR2 SYDVKM. CDR3 DNA: TGTGCCAGCAGTTCGGGGTTAGATGAGCAGTTCTTC. This codes for CASSSGLDEQFF.

The rearrangement links TRBV7-2 to TRBJ2-7; 14 bases align to TRBD2. Germline CDR1 SGHTA, CDR2 FQGNSA. The CDR3 has 17 amino acids. V lost 0 bases, J lost 3 bases, and 4 bases stayed unmatched. The CDR3, as DNA: TGTGCCAGCAGCTTAGCGGCTGGACTAGCGGGAGGCTACGAGCAGTACTTC. This encodes CASSLAAGLAGGYEQYF.

This chain connects TRBV11-2 to TRBJ2-1, with D possibly matching TRBD2 (6 bases). There are 15 residues in the CDR3. V gave up 0 bases and J gave up 9 bases, with 15 bases separating them. In germline, CDR1 is SGHAT, CDR2 FQNNGV. The DNA for the CDR3 is TGTGCCAGCAGCTTAGAGGCGGGAAAGGCGATTGAGCAGTTCTTC. Translating gives CASSLEAGKAIEQFF.

The chain is built from TRBV11-2 and TRBJ2-5, with D perhaps matching TRBD2 (7 bases). There are 17 residues in the CDR3. V lost 1 base to trimming and J lost 4 bases, with 19 bases between them. Germline V gene data show CDR1 as SGHAT and CDR2 as FQNNGV. The CDR3 sequence is CASSLGEGHPNIETQYF. The CDR3 coding sequence is TGTGCCAGCAGCTTAGGGGAGGGACACCCGAATATAGAGACCCAGTACTTC.

The J gene is TRBJ1-1, the V gene TRBV29-1, with 7 bases lining up with TRBD1. CDR3 size: 13 residues. V was pared by 7 bases and J by 1 base, with 6 bases of the junction left unmatched. Germline CDR1 is SQVTM and CDR2 is ANQGSEA. Here the CDR3 reads CSGIGGKNTEAFF. The CDR3 nucleotides are TGCAGCGGTATAGGGGGCAAGAACACTGAAGCTTTCTTT.

This chain connects TRBV7-7 to TRBJ2-1; D not resolved. Germline V gene data show CDR1 as SSHAT and CDR2 as FNYEAQ (reference sequence). The CDR3 is 12 amino acids. CDR3 amino acids: CAIGITYNEQFF. CDR3 DNA: TGTGCTATCGGTATCACCTACAATGAGCAGTTCTTC.

The chain uses TRBV2 and TRBJ2-4; 8 bases are shared with TRBD1. J was trimmed by 6 bases and V by 3 bases; bases with no gene match: 4. The CDR3 has 14 amino acids. Looked up from germline, CDR1 is SNHLY and CDR2 is FYNNEI. The CDR3 region is CASSDQGAGNIQYF. Here the CDR3 DNA reads TGTGCCAGCAGTGACCAGGGGGCGGGAAACATTCAGTACTTC.

V is TRBV25-1 and J is TRBJ1-2; tentatively, D is TRBD1 (5 bases). V gave up 3 bases and J gave up 6 bases, with 11 bases separating them. The CDR3 covers 13 residues. The germline gives CDR1 MGHDK, CDR2 SYGVNS. CDR3 residues: CASSEGPRHGYTF. CDR3 bases: TGTGCCAGCAGTGAGGGGCCCAGGCATGGCTACACCTTC.

This clone appeared once. V and J are TRBV5-8 and TRBJ2-7; TRBD1 matches 8 bases. The trim removed 2 bases at V and 4 bases at J, leaving 2 bases unmatched. The germline V gene encodes CDR1 SGHTS and CDR2 YDEGEE. CDR3 length: 13 amino acids. This CDR3 reads CASSFYRGYEQYF. CDR3 DNA sequence: TGTGCCAGCAGCTTCTACAGGGGGTACGAGCAGTACTTC.